Sequencing of this T cell receptor (beta chain) was carried out in a study of blood T cells in healthy people across ages. V shed 1 base and J shed 3 bases, with 13 bases lying between them. This CDR3 spans 15 amino acids. Per germline, CDR1 MGHDK and CDR2 SYGVNS. Combining a sample-barcoded 5' primer with a J-beta primer mix, a second PCR ran for 7 to 11 cycles. TCRdb re-called the 5' RACE reads through MiXCR, storing one row per CDR3 protein. Of about 760,000 distinct CDR3 sequences in the sample, 20% to 30% were seen once. The same data also went into a second study, on T cells of mothers and their children.

This rearrangement joins TRBV25-1 to TRBJ2-7; D might be TRBD1 (5 bases). The clonotype comes from a boy aged 10-17 years in good health. The sequenced sample was blood. The CDR3 is CASSEFGAEGYEQYF. CDR3 nucleotide sequence: TGTGCCAGCAGTGAATTTGGGGCAGAAGGCTACGAGCAGTACTTC.